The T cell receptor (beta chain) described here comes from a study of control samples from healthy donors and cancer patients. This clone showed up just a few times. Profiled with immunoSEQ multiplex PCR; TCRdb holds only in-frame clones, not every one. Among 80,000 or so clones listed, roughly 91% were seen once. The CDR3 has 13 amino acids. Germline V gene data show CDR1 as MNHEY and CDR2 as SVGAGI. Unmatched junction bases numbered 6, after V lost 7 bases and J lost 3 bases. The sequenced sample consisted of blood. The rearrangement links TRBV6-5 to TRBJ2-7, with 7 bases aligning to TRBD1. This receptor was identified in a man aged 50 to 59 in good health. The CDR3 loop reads CASNRQGFYEQYF. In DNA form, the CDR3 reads TGTGCCAGCAATCGACAGGGCTTCTACGAGCAGTACTTC.